The 5 T cell receptor beta chains reported below all come from one sample, sequenced in a study of CD8+ T cells in alopecia areata. Investigators isolated RNA and reverse transcribed it into cDNA to act as the sequencing template. Sequenced by immunoSEQ multiplex PCR; TCRdb stores in-frame clones only, minus some. Among about 150,000 clones listed, about three fifths were seen once. Here the sequenced sample was CD4+ T cells sorted from blood, taken at week 0. These receptors were taken from a human donor with alopecia areata.

The chain employs TRBV27 and TRBJ1-6; the D is unclear. Germline lookup yields CDR1 MNHEY and CDR2 SMNVEV (reference sequence). The CDR3 has 14 amino acids. V was shortened by 8 bases and J by 9 bases, with 17 bases between the two germline ends. The DNA for the CDR3 is TGTGCCAGCGGTATTCGGGCACTCTCTTCACCCCTCCACTTT. Its protein product is CASGIRALSSPLHF.

This chain connects TRBV29-1 to TRBJ2-1; 7 nucleotides agree with TRBD1. This CDR3 is built from 12 residues. Germline trimming cut 6 bases from V and 9 bases from J; bases unmatched to any gene: 8. CDR1 and CDR2 (germline): SQVTM, ANQGSEA. Here the CDR3 reads CSVVTGTVEQFF. CDR3 nucleotides: TGCAGCGTCGTGACAGGGACCGTTGAGCAGTTCTTC.

This clone was observed once. The chain recombines TRBV27 with TRBJ1-6; TRBD1 might be the D (5 bases). Deletions cut 6 bases from V and 6 bases from J, with 12 bases between. The length of the CDR3 is 14 residues. Germline V lookup: CDR1 MNHEY, CDR2 SMNVEV (reference sequence). The CDR3: CASSPGRINSPLHF. As DNA, the CDR3 is TGTGCCAGCAGCCCAGGGCGGATTAATTCACCCCTCCACTTT.

This clone was recorded a few times. V is TRBV11-1 and J is TRBJ1-2; 9 bases fit TRBD1. V lost 5 bases, J lost 6 bases, and 4 bases stayed unmatched. Germline assignment: CDR1 SGHAT and CDR2 FQDESV (reference sequence). This CDR3 region has 13 residues. The CDR3, as DNA: TGTGCCAGCAGCCGGGACAGGGATGATGGCTACACCTTC. Its translation: CASSRDRDDGYTF.

The chain has TRBV30 and TRBJ1-2; 8 bases line up with TRBD1. CDR1 is GTSNPN, CDR2 SVGIG, per germline (reference sequence). V lost 3 bases and J lost 5; bases outside the gene matches: 8. CDR3 size: 14 residues. CDR3 loop: CAWSLRDRGYGYTF. The CDR3 region has the DNA TGTGCCTGGAGCCTTAGAGACAGGGGTTATGGCTACACCTTC.